This T cell receptor beta chain is from a study of T cells in Graves' hyperthyroidism and ophthalmopathy. Worth noting for this clonotype: Its antigen is not known.

Broader study findings: Expanded thyroid clonotypes (above 0.001) were mostly also found in blood.

TCR beta CDR3 sequences were amplified from RNA transcripts. An initial round of RT-PCR targeting the TCR CDR3 relied on the HTBI primer set. MiXCR, run by TCRdb on the multiplex PCR reads, gives a single entry per CDR3 protein. The sample records more than 500,000 distinct CDR3 sequences, roughly 16% being singletons. In germline, CDR1 is LGHNA, CDR2 YNFKEQ. The CDR3 has 15 residues. The V end was cut by 1 base, the J end by 7 bases, with 17 bases between. The sequenced sample consisted of blood. The rearrangement uses TRBV4-2 and TRBJ2-7, with TRBD2 as a possible D gene (6 bases). This receptor was taken from a woman in her 30s with Graves' hyperthyroidism. The CDR3 sequence is CASSQARDSLAEQYF. The CDR3 DNA sequence: TGTGCCAGCAGCCAAGCCCGGGACTCCCTTGCGGAGCAGTACTTC.